What follows are 29 T cell receptor beta chains derived from one specimen sequenced in a study of T cells in Graves' hyperthyroidism and ophthalmopathy. Researchers took RNA transcripts and amplified the TCR beta CDR3 regions from them. HTBI primers drove first-round RT-PCR of the TCR CDR3. TCRdb reanalysed the multiplex PCR reads using MiXCR and keeps one entry per CDR3 protein. The sample has hundreds of thousands of distinct CDR3 sequences, roughly an eighth seen once. Input material: blood. The receptors were gathered from a man in his forties or fifties with Graves' ophthalmopathy.

The chain is built from TRBV5-1 and TRBJ2-1; 8 positions agree with TRBD1. The CDR3 runs to 16 residues. Germline values: CDR1 SGHRS, CDR2 YFSETQ. V trimming: 0 bases; J trimming: 15 bases; junction bases outside the gene matches: 17. The CDR3 DNA follows: TGCGCCAGCAGCTTGGAAGGTACAGGACAGGGTGGGCGTTGGTTCTTC. Residues: CASSLEGTGQGGRWFF.

A remark on this clonotype: A much larger clone is a single base away; this may be a read error. The gene calls are TRBV7-9 and TRBJ2-3, with D possibly TRBD1 on 5 matching bases. Germline V lookup: CDR1 SEHNR, CDR2 FQNEAQ (reference sequence). V was trimmed by 5 bases and J by 8 bases, leaving 11 bases between them. This CDR3 is 12 amino acids long. CDR3 region: CASSPLRGTQYF. The DNA for the CDR3 is TGTGCCAGCAGCCCCCTAAGGGGTACGCAGTATTTT.

This clonotype was seen ten or more times. This rearrangement joins TRBV20-1 to TRBJ1-5; 7 nucleotides line up with TRBD1. The V and J ends lost 4 bases and 3 bases, in that order; junction bases with no gene match: 3. Germline values: CDR1 DFQATT, CDR2 SNEGSKA (reference sequence). The CDR3 length is 13 residues. CDR3 protein: CSAIQGNNQPQHF. CDR3 sequence (DNA): TGCAGTGCTATACAGGGGAACAATCAGCCCCAGCATTTT.

This clonotype occurred many times. The V and J genes are TRBV11-3 and TRBJ2-1, with a weak D call TRBD2 (6 bases). Germline V gives CDR1 SGHNT, CDR2 YENEEA. The V end was cut by 1 base, the J end by 8 bases, with 18 bases between. This CDR3 contains 16 residues. CDR3 region: CASSLAPTGTRDEQFF. CDR3 nucleotides: TGTGCCAGCAGCTTAGCTCCAACCGGGACTCGGGATGAGCAGTTCTTC.

This clonotype has a count of ten or more. The chain is built from TRBV10-1 and TRBJ2-1; the D is unclear. V dropped 3 bases and J dropped 3 bases, with 15 bases sitting between them. The CDR3 spans 16 residues. Germline V gene data show CDR1 as WNHNN and CDR2 as SYGVQD (reference sequence). The CDR3 here is CASSESGGALYNEQFF. The CDR3 bases are TGCGCCAGCAGTGAATCTGGCGGAGCTCTCTACAATGAGCAGTTCTTC.

CDR3 in DNA: TGTGCCAGCAGCAAATCAGGGGGCGTGGAGACCCAGTACTTC. Its protein product is CASSKSGGVETQYF. The rearrangement links TRBV7-3 to TRBJ2-5; TRBD1 agrees at 8 bases. This CDR3 is built from 14 residues. Trimming at V came to 5 bases and at J to 5 bases, leaving 7 bases not matched to a gene. The germline gives CDR1 SGHTA, CDR2 FQGTGA.

This clonotype was seen repeatedly, ten times or more. V is TRBV7-6 and J is TRBJ2-1; D uncertain. The V end was cut by 5 bases, the J end by 6 bases, with 11 bases between. The germline CDR1 and CDR2 sequences are SGHVS and FNYEAQ. This CDR3 comprises 13 residues. CDR3 region: CASSPPGPNEQFF. CDR3 bases: TGTGCCAGCAGCCCCCCCGGGCCCAATGAGCAGTTCTTC. Looking up the rest from reference TRBV7-6 and TRBJ2-1 gives the full variable domain: GAGVSQSPRYKVTKRGQDVALRCDPISGHVSLYWYRQALGQGPEFLTYFNYEAQQDKSGLPNDRFSAERPEGSISTLTIQRTEQRDSAMYRCASSPPGPNEQFFGPGTRLTVL.

This clonotype was seen a handful of times. One junction end disagrees with the germline gene, perhaps due to a read error. The V and J genes are TRBV19 and TRBJ1-1; D may be TRBD1 (6 bases). The germline gives CDR1 LNHDA, CDR2 SQIVND (reference sequence). The CDR3 runs to 15 residues. Here the CDR3 DNA reads TGTGCCAGTAAGAAAGGACAGCTCATGAACACTAAAGCTTTCTTT. Translated: CASKKGQLMNTKAFF.

At least ten counts were recorded for this clonotype. The CDR3 DNA reads as TGTGCCAGCAGCAGCAGGGGGGGAACGGCTGAAGCTTTCTTT. This encodes CASSSRGGTAEAFF. The chain links TRBV11-3 to TRBJ1-1; TRBD1 matches 7 bases. The CDR3 consists of 14 residues. Germline values: CDR1 SGHNT, CDR2 YENEEA. Trimming removed 5 bases from V and 6 bases from J; junction bases left unmatched: 9.

The V and J genes are TRBV25-1 and TRBJ2-1; D not resolved. V shed 5 bases and J shed 7 bases, with 12 bases lying between them. The CDR3 runs 13 residues. CDR1 is MGHDK and CDR2 is SYGVNS in the germline V gene. CDR3 nucleotide sequence: TGTGCCAGCAGTCGAGACCTTGAGAATGAGCAGTTCTTC. Translating gives CASSRDLENEQFF.

This clonotype showed up many times. The rearrangement joins TRBV28 to TRBJ1-4; D not certain. The CDR3 is 15 amino acids. Trimming stripped 5 bases from V and 8 bases from J, with 18 bases between. Per the germline V gene, CDR1 is MDHEN and CDR2 is SYDVKM. The CDR3 nucleotides read TGTGCCAGCAGTCCGCCCACGGCGGGTAGGGAAAAACTGTTTTTT. It codes for CASSPPTAGREKLFF. Combining the CDR3 with reference TRBV28 and TRBJ1-4 gives the whole variable domain DVKVTQSSRYLVKRTGEKVFLECVQDMDHENMFWYRQDPGLGLRLIYFSYDVKMKEKGDIPEGYSVSREKKERFSLILESASTNQTSMYLCASSPPTAGREKLFFGSGTQLSVL.

This clonotype was picked up many times. This sequence joins TRBV2 and TRBJ1-4; no clear D. Per germline, CDR1 SNHLY and CDR2 FYNNEI. The ends were cut back, 7 bases at V and 4 bases at J, with 19 bases in the middle. The CDR3 spans 16 residues. In nucleotides, the CDR3 is TGTGCCAGCACTGCAGCCCTTAGCGGAGTTAATGAAAAACTGTTTTTT. Translated, it gives CASTAALSGVNEKLFF. Complete variable domain (other parts from reference TRBV2 and TRBJ1-4): EPEVTQTPSHQVTQMGQEVILRCVPISNHLYFYWYRQILGQKVEFLVSFYNNEISEKSEIFDDQFSVERPDGSNFTLKIRSTKLEDSAMYFCASTAALSGVNEKLFFGSGTQLSVL.

This clonotype was found a few times. The chain is built from TRBV28 and TRBJ2-5, with 8 bases lining up with TRBD2. Per the germline V gene, CDR1 is MDHEN and CDR2 is SYDVKM. With V trimmed by 10 bases and J by 12 bases, 10 bases remained unmatched. The CDR3 runs 11 residues. The CDR3 here is CATRRGDWEYF. The CDR3 region has the DNA TGTGCCACCAGGCGGGGGGATTGGGAGTACTTC.

This clonotype showed up many times. This chain connects TRBV6-1 to TRBJ1-3, with 7 bases aligning to TRBD1. Germline CDR1 reads MNHNS; CDR2 reads SASEGT. V lost 5 bases and J lost 2; bases outside the gene matches: 6. The CDR3 loop spans 15 amino acids. Written as DNA, the CDR3 is TGTGCCAGCAGTTTATCCGGGACAGCTGGAAACACCATATATTTT. It translates to CASSLSGTAGNTIYF.

This sequence joins TRBV4-1 and TRBJ1-6, with D unresolved. Germline V CDR1 and CDR2: MGHRA, YSYEKL. This CDR3 contains 16 residues. V gave up 2 bases and J gave up 5 bases, with 13 bases separating them. The CDR3 DNA sequence: TGCGCCAGCAGCCAACTTCCGACGAGAGATAATTCACCCCTCCACTTT. Protein sequence: CASSQLPTRDNSPLHF.

This clonotype has ten or more counts. The chain joins TRBV28 to TRBJ2-2; tentatively, D is TRBD2 (6 bases). V gave up 5 bases and J gave up 6 bases, with 22 bases separating them. Germline CDR1 MDHEN, CDR2 SYDVKM. The CDR3 consists of 17 residues. The CDR3 region has the DNA TGTGCCAGCAGTCCCCGGGGCGGGGTACTATTTGCCGGGGAGCTGTTTTTT. Translated: CASSPRGGVLFAGELFF.

This clonotype was seen a few times. The chain links TRBV7-9 to TRBJ2-7, with D possibly TRBD2 on 7 matching bases. Looked up from germline, CDR1 is SEHNR and CDR2 is FQNEAQ (reference sequence). The CDR3 is 14 amino acids. V dropped 1 base and J dropped 3 bases, with 10 bases sitting between them. CDR3 in amino acids: CASSLGGGHYEQYF. CDR3 nucleotides: TGTGCCAGCAGCTTAGGGGGGGGACACTACGAGCAGTACTTC.

V usage is TRBV4-1 and J usage is TRBJ1-1; no clear D gene. This CDR3 has 13 amino acids. The germline gives CDR1 MGHRA, CDR2 YSYEKL. Trimming removed 4 bases at V and 8 bases at J, with 14 bases between. The CDR3 loop reads CASSPPPSGEAFF. In nucleotides, the CDR3 is TGCGCCAGCAGCCCACCACCCTCGGGGGAAGCTTTCTTT.

Many counts were recorded for this clonotype. The chain recombines TRBV7-9 with TRBJ2-1; 9 bases fit TRBD2. The CDR3 covers 20 residues. Per germline, CDR1 SEHNR and CDR2 FQNEAQ (reference sequence). The V gene end was trimmed by 2 bases and the J gene end by 5 bases; junction bases not matched to a gene: 19. The CDR3 reads CASSLRAGASGARMNNEQFF. The CDR3 DNA reads TGTGCCAGCAGCTTACGAGCAGGGGCTAGCGGGGCGAGGATGAACAATGAGCAGTTCTTC. The complete variable domain, with remaining parts taken from reference TRBV7-9 and TRBJ2-1, reads DTGVSQNPRHKITKRGQNVTFRCDPISEHNRLYWYRQTLGQGPEFLTYFQNEAQLEKSRLLSDRFSAERPKGSFSTLEIQRTEQGDSAMYLCASSLRAGASGARMNNEQFFGPGTRLTVL.

This clonotype is a singleton in its sample. The CDR3 loop reads CASSFAGFRQPQHF. The DNA for the CDR3 is TGTGCCAGCAGTTTTGCAGGGTTTCGGCAGCCCCAGCATTTT. The chain couples TRBV28 to TRBJ1-5, with TRBD1 as a possible D gene (5 bases). The CDR3 spans 14 residues. In germline, CDR1 is MDHEN, CDR2 SYDVKM. Deletions cut 3 bases from V and 7 bases from J, with 13 bases between.

The V and J genes are TRBV10-3 and TRBJ2-7; TRBD2 agrees at 10 bases. CDR3 length: 13 residues. Unmatched junction bases numbered 0, after V lost 0 bases and J lost 7 bases. Germline V CDR1 and CDR2: ENHRY, SYGVKD. CDR3 coding DNA: TGTGCCATCAGTGAGTCGACTAGCGGGGAGCAGTACTTC. The encoded protein is CAISESTSGEQYF.

The V call is TRBV5-4, the J call TRBJ2-5; 11 bases are shared with TRBD1. The trim removed 4 bases at V and 4 bases at J, leaving 9 bases unmatched. The CDR3 length is 16 residues. Germline CDR1 and CDR2: SGHNT and YYREEE (reference sequence). The CDR3 DNA is TGTGCCAGCAGCAGCAAGAAAGGGACAGGGGGAGAGACCCAGTACTTC. It yields the protein CASSSKKGTGGETQYF.

This clonotype has a single count. The junction and the germline gene differ at one end; a read error may be behind it. This chain joins TRBV6-9 and TRBJ1-5; D is undetermined. Germline assignment: CDR1 MNHGY and CDR2 SVAAGI. This CDR3 comprises 18 residues. The CDR3 DNA reads as TGTGCCAGCAGTTACGTTATCGGCTCAGGCGCTGACAATCGGCCCCAGCATTTT. Its protein product is CASSYVIGSGADNRPQHF.

This chain joins TRBV5-1 and TRBJ2-5, with D hard to call. Looked up from germline, CDR1 is SGHRS and CDR2 is YFSETQ. The CDR3 is 15 residues long. Trimming removed 1 base at V and 5 bases at J, with 15 bases between. CDR3 sequence: CASSLLRSQGETQYF. CDR3 sequence (DNA): TGCGCCAGCAGCTTGCTCCGTTCCCAAGGGGAGACCCAGTACTTC.

This clonotype was observed at least ten times. The chain carries TRBV13 and TRBJ2-2; D is unresolved. CDR1 is PRHDT, CDR2 FYEKMQ, per germline (reference sequence). V lost 6 bases and J 0 bases, leaving 5 bases between the germline ends. CDR3 length: 13 amino acids. The CDR3 protein is CASRSTNTGELFF. CDR3 in DNA: TGTGCCAGCAGATCCACGAACACCGGGGAGCTGTTTTTT.

The chain recombines TRBV7-3 with TRBJ2-2; 7 positions agree with TRBD2. The CDR3 has 16 amino acids. The junction had 3 bases not matched to a gene; V was cut back by 2 bases and J by 0 bases. Germline values: CDR1 SGHTA, CDR2 FQGTGA. The CDR3 sequence: CASSLGRETNTGELFF. DNA for the CDR3: TGTGCCAGCAGCTTAGGGCGGGAGACGAACACCGGGGAGCTGTTTTTT.

This clonotype showed up many times. The chain recombines TRBV11-3 with TRBJ2-3; 9 bases match TRBD2. With V trimmed by 5 bases and J by 0 bases, 6 bases remained unmatched. The CDR3 contains 16 residues. Germline values: CDR1 SGHNT, CDR2 YENEEA. CDR3 sequence reads: CASSVAGDSSTDTQYF. CDR3 DNA: TGTGCCAGCAGCGTAGCGGGAGACTCTAGCACAGATACGCAGTATTTT.

This clonotype was counted ten times or more. The CDR3 DNA reads as TGTGCCAGCAGTTTAGTCGGGGTCTATGAGCAGTTCTTC. Amino acid sequence: CASSLVGVYEQFF. This chain connects TRBV12-3 or TRBV12-4 to TRBJ2-1, with D possibly TRBD2 on 5 matching bases. Trimming took off 1 base at V and 8 bases at J, with 9 bases between the two ends. The CDR3 is 13 amino acids.

V gene TRBV4-1 combines with J gene TRBJ2-7; D not certain. The CDR3 has 16 residues. The germline gives CDR1 MGHRA, CDR2 YSYEKL. Trimming cost V 0 bases and J 1 base, with 13 bases left between them. DNA of the CDR3: TGCGCCAGCAGCCAAGATGTGTGGGATCGATCCTACGAGCAGTACTTC. This gives the protein CASSQDVWDRSYEQYF.